This T cell receptor beta chain stems from a study of cytomegalovirus exposure and HLA in healthy donors (dated by TCRdb to 2015 to 2018). Background for the entire study: An earlier analysis of approximately 590 of the donors reported about 250 Gb of sequence data and more than 90 million unique TCR beta sequences from about 200 million T cells. An early release covering over 500 HLA-typed donors comprised roughly 300 gigabases of sequencing data and around 80 million unique TCR sequences. The aim of the study was to test whether cataloging public T cell receptors could identify signatures of past pathogen exposure. An earlier analysis of roughly 580 of the donors used high-throughput TCR beta sequencing to judge whether each TCR beta V gene segment behaved as functional or pseudogenic. Every discovery cohort repertoire had been produced on one sequencing platform. Several DR-DQ haplotypes were handled as single units for association and clustering because linkage in the cohort was strong. Donor age, sex, ethnicity and CMV serostatus were compiled together with the repertoire data. HLA typing covered class I and class II loci at four-digit resolution. To predict cytomegalovirus infection status, the study combined high-throughput TCR immunosequencing, statistical association of individual TCRs with disease status, and machine learning. The number of donors typed differed by locus, with roughly 620-630 for A, B, C, DRB1 and DQB1, around 560 for DQA1, 600 to 610 for DPA1, and over 400 for DPB1. On average, 235,054 unique TCR beta nucleotide sequences were sequenced per donor among more than 350 genotyped donors of the cohort, with 15% to 20% of those sequences being non-productive. Along with the approximately 600-subject first cohort, a separate validation cohort of over a hundred different subjects was used. Of the 398 genotyped donors, approximately 83% fell in the genetic ancestry cluster associated with self-reported Caucasian donors. Using immunosequencing, the study profiled T cell repertoires from 666 subjects and related those repertoires to cytomegalovirus serostatus. Rather than drawing on any new phenotypic data, the later analysis identified candidate immune exposures from TCR beta sequences and the way those sequences occurred across donors. A later analysis re-analyzed previously published TCR beta repertoires from 600 to 850 donors and added high-resolution HLA genotyping to study TCR occurrence patterns. A later genetic analysis used genome-wide SNP genotypes for about 60% of the roughly 700 donors, treating that subset as a discovery cohort. Points the paper makes about the study in general: Because counts were too low, seventeen rarely observed V segments, including chromosome 9 orphons, were left out of the earlier analysis of roughly 600 of the donors. In a later genetic analysis, fewer N-insertions in productive TCRs were reported among donors in an Asian-associated ancestry cluster than the approximately 710-donor mean. When HLA alleles, especially DR and DQ, strongly co-occurred, TCR associations were difficult to assign to individual alleles. In both the original and validation cohorts, the classifier was reported to diagnose cytomegalovirus status with high specificity and sensitivity. In the study, around 150 TCR beta chains were listed as associated with cytomegalovirus. In an earlier analysis of 587 of the donors, most TCR beta V segments appeared in productive rearrangements about 87% or about 30% of the time, broadly matching IMGT annotations. Correlated functional status among segregating V segments might reflect linkage disequilibrium, but an unknown experimental factor could not be ruled out. A group of highly shared sequence variants was considered likely to be a technical artifact of the sequencing pipeline. Some IMGT-functional V segments, including TRBV6-2 and TRBV6-3, could not be distinguished by the 87-base-pair reads and were therefore excluded. Compared with equally common non-associated chains, HLA-associated TCR beta chains in a later analysis were more clonally expanded and had lower generation probabilities. This cohort had only TCR beta chains sequenced, and the lack of alpha or paired-chain data limited which features could be detected. A later analysis reported that several top co-occurrence clusters appeared linked to parvovirus B19, influenza, CMV and Epstein-Barr virus. Specific HLA alleles were associated with 15,000 to 20,000 TCR beta sequences at a false discovery rate of 0.05 in a later analysis. Most TCR sequences were observed very rarely across donors, whereas some public TCRs were present in many individuals. The presence/absence analyses assumed that sequencing depth was roughly uniform across donors, and that assumption may not be true. An association between a missense DCLRE1C variant and V-gene and J-gene trimming of TCR beta chains was found in a later genetic analysis and replicated in an independent cohort. According to a later analysis, TCR association rates differed among HLA loci, with DRB1 alleles showing the most associated TCRs and HLA-C alleles showing the fewest. Because some donors lacked HLA typing at each locus, the association tests relied only on the typed subset. According to the authors, the approach could potentially be generalized to other disease states and immunological phenotypes. A further reported finding was that TCR beta sequences accurately predicted the HLA-A and HLA-B alleles for most subjects in the first cohort. Immune exposure information for the cohort was limited to CMV serostatus. A later analysis found that most CMV-associated TCR beta chains appeared HLA-restricted, with HLA associations seemingly driven largely by CMV exposure. A few of the identified cytomegalovirus-associated TCR beta chains were confirmed in vitro to be specific for cytomegalovirus antigens.

With regard to this clone: Its antigen has not been determined. Per-base qualities were not stored, and no clone one base away is much larger.

The germline V gene (reference sequence) gives CDR1 as MNHNY and CDR2 as SVGAGI. The CDR3 runs 14 amino acids, cysteine and phenylalanine included. Left in the record is the CDR3 DNA by itself, 42 bases read in frame from the first base. Trimmed from V: 6 bases; trimmed from J: 5 bases; junction bases lacking a gene match: 8. The receptor library was made with the immunoSEQ multiplex PCR assay. The multiplex PCR relied on a mix of 60 forward primers for TCR Vbeta segments and 13 reverse primers for TCR Jbeta segments. A multiplex PCR assay on genomic DNA amplified the CDR3 region of rearranged TCR beta genes. Amplified TCR beta libraries were sequenced as 87-base-pair reads on the Illumina HiSeq System. The authors' analysis ran thus. A later analysis tallied 75 million to 85 million unique TCR beta chains across the 700 or so repertoires, and approximately 12 million of those chains were shared by two or more donors. Raw reads were error-corrected and collapsed into unique sequences with a nearest-neighbor algorithm that merged closely related sequences to remove PCR and sequencing errors. Alignment of CDR3 sequences to IMGT reference sequences was used to assign V, D and J gene segments. For a sequence to be retained, a match of at least six nucleotides to both a V gene segment and a J gene segment was required. Rearrangements were classified as productive when the CDR3 lacked stop codons and remained in frame with V and J, and all other rearrangements were classified as non-productive. Following IMGT convention, CDR3 was defined as the stretch from the second conserved V-encoded cysteine up to the conserved J-encoded phenylalanine. The earlier analysis of 550 to 650 of the donors excluded any sequence lacking an unambiguous match to a single V gene segment. An earlier analysis of roughly 590 of the donors called V segments functional above 56.7% productive rearrangements and segregating when the between-donor standard deviation exceeded 5%. A statistical classification framework was built to diagnose cytomegalovirus status from the catalog of TCR beta chain sequences. In a later analysis, V and J genes were assigned by comparing TCR nucleotide sequences against IMGT/GENE-DB human TR gene sequences. Using the TCRdist pipeline, a later analysis assigned CDR3 sequences along with most-parsimonious VDJ recombination scenarios. In a later analysis, every TCR beta chain was defined by the combination of its CDR3 amino acid sequence and its V-gene family, and reads without a unique V-gene family were dropped. To address suspected cross-contamination and a sequencing artifact, a later analysis removed under 600 highly shared, low-generation-probability nucleotide sequences. In a later analysis, a clonal expansion index was calculated for each public chain from normalized within-repertoire ranks of inferred template counts. Generation probabilities in a later analysis came from a VDJ recombination model fitted to out-of-frame rearrangements, and those results were checked against IGoR. In a later analysis, TCR-TCR, TCR-HLA and TCR-CMV co-occurrence was scored with hypergeometric tests, and a repertoire-size bias correction was applied to TCR pairs. To estimate false discovery rates, a later analysis permuted the HLA or CMV assignments 20 times. In a later analysis, co-occurring TCRs were grouped using DBSCAN, and TCRdist sequence similarity was added for clustering within HLA-allele-positive subsets. Repertoires with fewer than 30,000 or more than 120,000 public chains, plus five repertoires with anomalous nucleotide sharing, were excluded from co-occurrence clustering. TCRdb took over this immuneACCESS table, retaining in-frame rearrangements with V and J assigned. Such tables are incomplete; in checked studies, under half of the missing clones stem from an unresolved V gene, and the remainder is unexplained. V and J calls and clone size are copied from that table; D and trimming were computed from the DNA. This sample lists roughly 51,000 clones; around 80% were detected once. The leading ten clones occupy approximately 2.5% of the sample.

The cohort comprised more than 550 healthy bone marrow donors. Cohort members were all nominally healthy when sampled, although unrecorded immune exposures were likely present. The donor tested CMV seropositive, placing the donor among the 289 seropositive members of the cohort. A peripheral blood sample was collected from each donor, and TCR beta sequencing was performed on peripheral blood mononuclear cells. The Qiagen DNeasy Blood Extraction Kit was used to extract genomic DNA from the blood cell samples. This TCR came from a boy between 10 and 17 years old in good health and CMV-seropositive. The sequenced sample was PBMCs. The rearrangement combines TRBV6-6 with TRBJ1-1; 8 junctional bases match TRBD1. The nucleotides are TGTGCCAGCAGCCGACAGGGGAAGACAACTGAAGCTTTCTTT. This is translated as CASSRQGKTTEAFF.